This TCR beta chain was recorded in a study of blood T cell repertoires in COVID-19. Whole-study context: T cells, B-cell-depleted T cells, or PBMCs supplied cDNA or gDNA.

Per the authors' pipeline: Reference gene primer amplification in the assay estimated nucleated cell counts. Clones were read by immunoSEQ multiplex PCR, and TCRdb kept only the in-frame ones, dropping some. That table supplies the V and J calls and clone size; D and trimming were determined from the DNA. The sample yields roughly 70,000 clones, roughly 88% seen once. Trimming cost V 3 bases and J 5 bases, with 4 bases left between them. The CDR3 spans 11 residues. Germline CDR1 and CDR2: MDHEN and SYDVKM. The rearrangement links TRBV28 to TRBJ1-2; D is ambiguous. This sequence was found in a man between 65 and 85 years old with active or convalescent COVID-19. The sequencing input was peripheral blood. The CDR3 reads CASSFQYGYTF. Written as DNA, the CDR3 is TGTGCCAGCAGTTTCCAGTATGGCTACACCTTC.